This TCR beta chain derives from a study of blood T cell repertoires in COVID-19. Trimming took 7 bases from V and 2 from J, leaving 12 bases between them. The V gene's germline CDR1 is MNHEY and CDR2 SMNVEV (reference sequence). The CDR3 loop spans 15 amino acids. Method: immunoSEQ multiplex PCR; TCRdb's copy keeps in-frame clones and lacks some. The repertoire holds about 170,000 clones, with roughly nine tenths as singletons. The sequencing input was peripheral blood. This receptor was taken from a woman between 55 and 75 years old with COVID-19, enrolled during active disease. This chain uses TRBV27 with TRBJ1-6, with D uncertain. The CDR3 sequence: CASTLKGAYNSPLHF. The CDR3 DNA reads TGTGCCAGCACCCTAAAGGGAGCCTATAATTCACCCCTCCACTTT.